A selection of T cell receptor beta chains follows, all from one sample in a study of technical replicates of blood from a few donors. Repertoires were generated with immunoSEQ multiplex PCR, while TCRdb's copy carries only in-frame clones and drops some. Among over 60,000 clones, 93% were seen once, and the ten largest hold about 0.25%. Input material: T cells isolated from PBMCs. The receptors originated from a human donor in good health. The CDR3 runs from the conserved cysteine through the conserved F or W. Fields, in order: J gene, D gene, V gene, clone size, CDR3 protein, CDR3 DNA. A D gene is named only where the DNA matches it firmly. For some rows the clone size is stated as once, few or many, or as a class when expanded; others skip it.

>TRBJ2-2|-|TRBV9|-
CASSLRAEGTGELFF
TGTGCCAGCAGCCTTAGAGCGGAGGGCACCGGGGAGCTGTTTTTT
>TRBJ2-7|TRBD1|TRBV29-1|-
CSVQVRDRGKFEQYF
TGCAGCGTTCAAGTAAGGGACAGGGGAAAATTCGAGCAGTACTTC
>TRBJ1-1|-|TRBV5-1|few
CASSYDSEAFF
TGCGCCAGCAGCTACGACAGTGAAGCTTTCTTT
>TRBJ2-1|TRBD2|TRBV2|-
CASRAGLAVYNEQFF
TGTGCCAGCAGAGCGGGACTAGCGGTCTACAATGAGCAGTTCTTC
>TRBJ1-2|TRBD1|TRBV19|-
CASSNDRAIGYTF
TGTGCCAGTAGTAACGACAGGGCGATTGGCTACACCTTC
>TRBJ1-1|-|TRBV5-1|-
CASSLAERGTEAFF
TGCGCCAGCAGCTTGGCCGAAAGGGGCACTGAAGCTTTCTTT
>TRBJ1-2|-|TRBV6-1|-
CASRSQGTYGYTF
TGTGCCAGCAGGTCCCAGGGGACCTATGGCTACACCTTC
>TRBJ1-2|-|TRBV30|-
CASSDTRFDGYTF
TGTGCCTCCTCCGACACGCGTTTCGATGGCTACACCTTC
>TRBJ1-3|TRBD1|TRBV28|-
CASSHASLQGNSGNTIYF
TGTGCCAGCAGCCACGCGAGCTTACAGGGGAACTCTGGAAACACCATATATTTT
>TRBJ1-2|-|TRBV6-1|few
CASSGGSDGYTF
TGTGCCAGCAGTGGCGGGAGTGACGGCTACACCTTC
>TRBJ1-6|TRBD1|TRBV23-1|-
CASSHSTGPGGNGRSPLHF
TGCGCCAGCAGTCATTCCACAGGGCCAGGGGGCAATGGTAGGTCACCCCTCCACTTT
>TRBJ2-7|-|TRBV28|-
CASSWYRTSYEQYF
TGTGCCAGCAGTTGGTACAGGACCTCCTACGAGCAGTACTTC
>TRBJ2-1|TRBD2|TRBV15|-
CATSRGASGYNEQFF
TGTGCCACCAGCAGAGGAGCTAGCGGATACAATGAGCAGTTCTTC
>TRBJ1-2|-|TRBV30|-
CAWSPTGFPYGYTF
TGTGCCTGGAGCCCTACAGGTTTCCCCTATGGCTACACCTTC
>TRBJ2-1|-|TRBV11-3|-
CASSPKRTASYNEQFF
TGTGCCAGCAGCCCTAAGAGGACAGCCTCCTACAATGAGCAGTTCTTC
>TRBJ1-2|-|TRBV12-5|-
CASGLVLGDNYGYTF
TGTGCTAGTGGTTTGGTACTCGGGGATAACTATGGCTACACCTTC
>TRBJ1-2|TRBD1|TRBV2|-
CASSAAGTGDGYTF
TGTGCCAGCAGTGCAGCAGGGACAGGGGATGGCTACACCTTC
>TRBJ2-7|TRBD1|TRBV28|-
CASRTRGRGPEQYF
TGTGCCAGCAGAACCAGGGGGCGCGGTCCCGAGCAGTACTTC
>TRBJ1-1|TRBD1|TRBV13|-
CASGPEGAGTEAFF
TGTGCCAGCGGCCCAGAGGGGGCAGGCACTGAAGCTTTCTTT
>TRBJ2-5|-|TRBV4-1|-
CASSQEERTKETQYF
TGCGCCAGCAGCCAAGAGGAGCGGACTAAAGAGACCCAGTACTTC
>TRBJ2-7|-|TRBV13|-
CASSLQTWGLYEQYF
TGTGCCAGCAGCTTACAAACCTGGGGGCTTTACGAGCAGTACTTC
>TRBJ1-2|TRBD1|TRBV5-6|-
CASSLPTGNYGYTF
TGTGCCAGCAGCTTACCGACAGGGAACTATGGCTACACCTTC
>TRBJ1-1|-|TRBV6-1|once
CASREGLKGTEAFF
TGTGCCAGCAGGGAGGGCCTAAAGGGGACTGAAGCTTTCTTT
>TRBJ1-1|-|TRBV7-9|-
CASSFPGNTEAFF
TGTGCCAGCAGCTTTCCGGGGAACACTGAAGCTTTCTTT
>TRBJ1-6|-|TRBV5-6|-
CASSLWQSFGSPLHF
TGTGCCAGCAGCTTGTGGCAGTCTTTTGGTTCACCCCTCCACTTT
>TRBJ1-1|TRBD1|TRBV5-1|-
CASSRGQGGTEAFF
TGCGCCAGCAGCCGCGGACAGGGAGGAACTGAAGCTTTCTTT
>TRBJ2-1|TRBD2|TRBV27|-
CASSLLAGVDNEQFF
TGTGCCAGCAGTCTTTTAGCGGGAGTCGACAATGAGCAGTTCTTC
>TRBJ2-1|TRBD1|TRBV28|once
CASQGQGAYNEQFF
TGTGCCAGCCAGGGACAGGGCGCATACAATGAGCAGTTCTTC
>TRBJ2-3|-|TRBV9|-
CASSVVPTDTQYF
TGTGCCAGCAGCGTTGTACCCACTGATACGCAGTATTTT
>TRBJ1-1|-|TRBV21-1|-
CASSKLGGTGAEAFF
TGTGCCAGCAGCAAACTAGGCGGGACAGGGGCTGAAGCTTTCTTT
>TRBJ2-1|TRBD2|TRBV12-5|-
CASGRGTSGSFEQFF
TGTGCTAGTGGCCGCGGGACTAGCGGGAGCTTTGAGCAGTTCTTC
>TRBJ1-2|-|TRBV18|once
CASSPELNYGYTF
TGTGCCAGCTCACCAGAACTTAACTATGGCTACACCTTC
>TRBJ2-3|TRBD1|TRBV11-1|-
CASSLWDRFSTDTQYF
TGTGCCAGCAGCTTATGGGACAGGTTCAGCACAGATACGCAGTATTTT
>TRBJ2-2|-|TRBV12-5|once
CASGLVLEGVANTGELFF
TGTGCTAGTGGTTTGGTACTCGAGGGGGTCGCGAACACCGGGGAGCTGTTTTTT
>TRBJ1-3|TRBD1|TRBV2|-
CAVTGTASSRNTIYF
TGTGCCGTCACCGGGACAGCTAGCTCTCGAAACACCATATATTTT
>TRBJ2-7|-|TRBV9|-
CASSVTGGDSYEQYF
TGTGCCAGCAGCGTAACAGGGGGGGATTCCTACGAGCAGTACTTC
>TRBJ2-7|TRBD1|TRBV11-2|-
CASSSQRGQGGEQYF
TGTGCCAGCAGTTCCCAACGGGGACAGGGAGGAGAGCAGTACTTC
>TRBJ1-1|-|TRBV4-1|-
CASSHGTYGATEAFF
TGCGCCAGCAGCCATGGGACATACGGGGCCACTGAAGCTTTCTTT
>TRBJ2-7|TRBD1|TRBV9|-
CASSVAAGTGAYEQYF
TGTGCCAGCAGCGTAGCTGCGGGTACAGGGGCCTACGAGCAGTACTTC
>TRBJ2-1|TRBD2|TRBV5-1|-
CASSLNSGRAQEQFF
TGCGCCAGCAGCTTGAATAGCGGGAGGGCCCAGGAGCAGTTCTTC
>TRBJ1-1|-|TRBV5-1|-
CASSLIKLGGPSNTEAFF
TGCGCCAGCAGCTTGATTAAACTGGGGGGGCCATCGAACACTGAAGCTTTCTTT
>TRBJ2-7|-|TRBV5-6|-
CASSLYGAEQYF
TGTGCCAGCAGCTTGTACGGTGCCGAGCAGTACTTC
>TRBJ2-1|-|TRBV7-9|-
CASSLRRLGYNEQFF
TGTGCCAGCAGCCTAAGACGACTCGGTTACAATGAGCAGTTCTTC
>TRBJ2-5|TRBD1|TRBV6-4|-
CASSDLDRAQETQYF
TGTGCCAGCAGTGATCTTGACAGGGCCCAAGAGACCCAGTACTTC
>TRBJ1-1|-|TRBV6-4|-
CASSVDRNTEAFF
TGTGCCAGCAGTGTCGACAGGAACACTGAAGCTTTCTTT
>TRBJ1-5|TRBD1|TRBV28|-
CASAPIKDRASVQPQHF
TGTGCCAGCGCCCCTATTAAAGACAGGGCTTCGGTTCAGCCCCAGCATTTT
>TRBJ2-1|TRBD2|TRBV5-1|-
CASSLLAGVHNEQFF
TGCGCCAGCAGCTTACTAGCGGGAGTACACAATGAGCAGTTCTTC
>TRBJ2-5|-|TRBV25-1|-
CASSDGYAETQYF
TGTGCCAGCAGTGACGGGTATGCGGAGACCCAGTACTTC
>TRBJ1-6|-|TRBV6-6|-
CASSRESSYNSPLHF
TGTGCCAGCAGTAGGGAGAGCTCCTATAATTCACCCCTCCACTTT
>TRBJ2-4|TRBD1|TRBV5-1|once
CASGTGGGAKNIQYF
TGCGCCAGCGGGACAGGGGGAGGTGCCAAAAACATTCAGTACTTC
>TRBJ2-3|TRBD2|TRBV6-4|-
CASSDAASGGADTQYF
TGTGCCAGCAGTGACGCGGCTAGCGGGGGGGCTGATACGCAGTATTTT
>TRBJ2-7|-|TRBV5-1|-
CASRVRGTYEQYF
TGCGCCAGCAGAGTACGGGGGACCTACGAGCAGTACTTC
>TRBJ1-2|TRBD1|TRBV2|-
CASRDRGPGYTF
TGTGCCAGCAGGGACAGGGGACCTGGCTACACCTTC
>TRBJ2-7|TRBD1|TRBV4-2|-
CASSQDTDRGDEQYF
TGTGCCAGCAGCCAAGATACGGACAGGGGCGACGAGCAGTACTTC
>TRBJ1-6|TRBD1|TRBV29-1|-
CSVGTGTNSPLHF
TGCAGCGTTGGGACAGGGACTAATTCACCCCTCCACTTT
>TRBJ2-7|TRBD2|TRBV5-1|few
CASSLVAPGLAYEQYF
TGCGCCAGCAGCTTGGTGGCCCCGGGACTAGCGTACGAGCAGTACTTC
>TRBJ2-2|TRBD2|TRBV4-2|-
CASSQARGGNTGELFF
TGTGCCAGCAGCCAAGCCCGGGGGGGAAACACCGGGGAGCTGTTTTTT
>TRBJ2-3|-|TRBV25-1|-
CASSDLREISTDTQYF
TGTGCCAGCAGTGATCTCCGGGAGATTAGCACAGATACGCAGTATTTT
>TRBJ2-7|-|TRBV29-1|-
CSVDGGYEQYF
TGCAGCGTTGATGGAGGTTACGAGCAGTACTTC